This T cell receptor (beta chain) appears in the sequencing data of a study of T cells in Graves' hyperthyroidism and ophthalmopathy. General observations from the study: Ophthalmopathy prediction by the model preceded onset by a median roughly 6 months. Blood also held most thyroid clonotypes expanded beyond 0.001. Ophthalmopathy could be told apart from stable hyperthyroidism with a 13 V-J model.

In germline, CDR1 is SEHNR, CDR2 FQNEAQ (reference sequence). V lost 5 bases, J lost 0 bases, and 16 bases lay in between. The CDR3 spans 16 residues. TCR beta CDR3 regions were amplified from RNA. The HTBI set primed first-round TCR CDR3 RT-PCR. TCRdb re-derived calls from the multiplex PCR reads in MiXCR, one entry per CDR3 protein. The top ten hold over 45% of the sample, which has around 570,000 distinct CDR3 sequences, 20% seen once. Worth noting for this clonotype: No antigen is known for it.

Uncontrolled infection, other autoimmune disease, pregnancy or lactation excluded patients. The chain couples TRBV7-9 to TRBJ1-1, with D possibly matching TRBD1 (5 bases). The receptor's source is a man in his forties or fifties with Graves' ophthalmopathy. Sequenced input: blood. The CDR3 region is CASSLPDSDMNTEAFF. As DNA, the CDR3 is TGTGCCAGCAGCCTCCCTGATTCGGACATGAACACTGAAGCTTTCTTT.